Listed below are T cell receptor beta chains from one sample, sequenced in a study of vaccination effects on CD4 cells after COVID-19. For these TCRs, the target antigens are not known. The method was immunoSEQ multiplex PCR; TCRdb's version includes in-frame clones alone and lacks a portion of them. The sample shows some 15,000 clones, about 76% of them seen only once. Material: CD4+ T cells from PBMCs cultured with HCoV-NL63 spike peptides, obtained after COVID-19 vaccination. Every receptor here comes from a human donor who received a COVID-19 vaccine. Both conserved end residues are part of each CDR3. The D gene is left open where the match is weak. Only some rows state a clone size, as once, few, many or a class for expanded clones.

J gene,D gene,V gene,clone size,CDR3 protein,CDR3 DNA
TRBJ2-5,-,TRBV7-7,few,CASSQLGQETQYF,TGTGCTAGCAGCCAGTTGGGCCAAGAGACCCAGTACTTC
TRBJ1-5,-,TRBV4-3,-,CASSQDGQVGQPQHF,TGCGCCAGCAGCCAAGATGGTCAGGTCGGGCAGCCCCAGCATTTT
TRBJ2-7,TRBD2,TRBV3-1/TRBV3-2,few,CASSRKAPGLAGASYEQYF,TGTGCCAGCAGCCGCAAAGCTCCGGGACTAGCGGGAGCCTCCTACGAGCAGTACTTC
TRBJ2-4,-,TRBV30,once,CAWSEFKNIQYF,TGTGCCTGGAGTGAATTTAAAAACATTCAGTACTTC
TRBJ1-1,TRBD1,TRBV4-2,-,CASSHLDRDTEAFF,TGTGCCAGCAGCCATCTCGACAGGGATACTGAAGCTTTCTTT
TRBJ1-1,TRBD1,TRBV4-1,-,CASSQAGTGTTEAFF,TGCGCCAGCAGCCAGGCCGGGACAGGGACTACTGAAGCTTTCTTT
TRBJ1-2,-,TRBV5-1,-,CASSLSFPNYGYTF,TGCGCCAGCAGCTTATCCTTTCCTAACTATGGCTACACCTTC
TRBJ1-2,-,TRBV6-5,few,CASSYSNAYGYTF,TGTGCCAGCAGTTACTCGAACGCTTATGGCTACACCTTC
TRBJ2-1,-,TRBV19,-,CASSISGGNNEQFF,TGTGCCAGTAGTATATCCGGGGGCAACAATGAGCAGTTCTTC
TRBJ2-1,-,TRBV19,once,CASSIALTRTDNEQFF,TGTGCCAGTAGTATAGCCCTGACCAGGACTGACAATGAGCAGTTCTTC
TRBJ2-5,TRBD2,TRBV6-1,few,CASSTGTSGETQYF,TGTGCCAGCAGTACTGGGACTAGTGGAGAGACCCAGTACTTC
TRBJ1-2,-,TRBV5-4,-,CASSLGGGADYGYTF,TGTGCCAGCAGCTTGGGAGGGGGGGCAGACTATGGCTACACCTTC
TRBJ2-1,-,TRBV2,-,CASRPTGNRLNEQFF,TGTGCCAGCAGGCCCACAGGAAACAGGCTCAATGAGCAGTTCTTC
TRBJ1-1,-,TRBV2,-,CASSARGRNTEAFF,TGTGCCAGCAGTGCCAGGGGCAGGAACACTGAAGCTTTCTTT
TRBJ2-3,TRBD2,TRBV11-2,-,CASSLDRKRGWLDTDTQYF,TGTGCCAGCAGCTTAGATCGCAAGCGGGGGTGGCTTGACACAGATACGCAGTATTTT
TRBJ1-2,TRBD1,TRBV7-2,-,CASSLAGTGDYGYTF,TGTGCCAGCAGCTTAGCCGGGACAGGGGACTATGGCTACACCTTC
TRBJ2-3,-,TRBV21-1,once,CASSKAGLNSGASTDTQYF,TGTGCCAGCAGCAAAGCGGGACTCAATTCGGGGGCTAGCACAGATACGCAGTATTTT
TRBJ2-1,-,TRBV6-6,few,CASSMTRGEQFF,TGTGCCAGCAGCATGACCAGGGGTGAGCAGTTCTTC
TRBJ1-2,-,TRBV13,-,CASSTGGFAYGYTF,TGTGCCAGCAGCACCGGGGGTTTTGCCTATGGCTACACCTTC
TRBJ1-2,-,TRBV6-5,-,CASSYDGRGYGYTF,TGTGCCAGCAGTTACGACGGGAGAGGGTATGGCTACACCTTC
TRBJ2-3,-,TRBV5-1,-,CASSLVPSDRLTSTDTQYF,TGCGCCAGCAGCTTGGTGCCTTCGGATCGACTCACTAGCACAGATACGCAGTATTTT
TRBJ2-4,-,TRBV10-3,once,CAISESSLLLPTNIAKNIQYF,TGTGCCATCAGTGAGTCGAGTCTCCTCCTTCCGACAAACATAGCCAAAAACATTCAGTACTTC
TRBJ1-4,TRBD1,TRBV23-1,few,CASSKTGEEYEKLFF,TGCGCCAGCAGTAAGACAGGGGAGGAGTATGAAAAACTGTTTTTT
TRBJ1-2,-,TRBV23-1,-,CASAHPESRGRVSKCYGYTF,TGCGCCAGCGCCCACCCCGAATCCAGGGGAAGGGTATCGAAGTGCTATGGCTACACCTTC